The 5 T cell receptor beta chains in this list originate from one sample, sequenced in a study of blood T cell repertoires in COVID-19. Profiled with immunoSEQ multiplex PCR; TCRdb holds only in-frame clones, not every one. The profile covers some 350,000 clones, with about nine tenths appearing a single time and over 6% taken by the ten largest. Sequenced: peripheral blood. The source of these receptors is a woman aged 45 to 65 with COVID-19, enrolled during active disease.

The J gene is TRBJ2-4, the V gene TRBV19, with TRBD1 matching 8 bases. The V segment lost 6 bases and the J segment 0 bases; nucleotides outside the gene matches: 4. Germline CDR1 and CDR2: LNHDA and SQIVND (reference sequence). The CDR3 length is 15 residues. The CDR3 is CASSPGGLAKNIQYF. The CDR3 DNA reads as TGTGCCAGTAGCCCAGGGGGCTTAGCCAAAAACATTCAGTACTTC. The variable domain in full, completed from reference TRBV19 and TRBJ2-4, reads DGGITQSPKYLFRKEGQNVTLSCEQNLNHDAMYWYRQDPGQGLRLIYYSQIVNDFQKGDIAEGYSVSREKKESFPLTVTSAQKNPTAFYLCASSPGGLAKNIQYFGAGTRLSVL.

In its sample, this clone was seen a few times. The CDR3 loop is CASSSDREGRGYTF. CDR3 nucleotides: TGTGCCAGCAGTTCGGACAGGGAGGGTCGTGGCTACACCTTC. This chain uses TRBV25-1 with TRBJ1-2, with 8 bases matching TRBD1. The CDR3 extends over 14 amino acids. In germline, CDR1 is MGHDK, CDR2 SYGVNS. Unmatched junction bases numbered 9, after V lost 5 bases and J lost 7 bases.

The chain links TRBV10-1 to TRBJ1-2; D uncertain. This CDR3 is built from 13 residues. The germline V gene encodes CDR1 WNHNN and CDR2 SYGVQD (reference sequence). Between the trimmed V and J ends, which lost 6 bases and 4 bases, there was a span of 12 bases. The CDR3 DNA reads as TGCGCCAGCAGGACTGACGGGAGCTATGGCTACACCTTC. Translating it yields CASRTDGSYGYTF.

A few counts support this clone. J is TRBJ1-1 and V is TRBV10-3, with D possibly matching TRBD1 (6 bases). CDR1 and CDR2 (germline): ENHRY, SYGVKD. The CDR3 is 13 amino acids. The V end lost 4 bases, the J end lost 7 bases, and 13 bases lay between the germline ends. The CDR3 spells CAISGGQKFEAFF. The CDR3 DNA is TGTGCCATCAGTGGGGGACAAAAATTTGAAGCTTTCTTT.

This chain links TRBV7-2 with TRBJ1-2; 8 bases agree with TRBD1. CDR1 is SGHTA, CDR2 FQGNSA, per germline. This CDR3 has 16 residues. The V segment lost 1 base and the J segment 2 bases; nucleotides outside the gene matches: 6. CDR3 in amino acids: CASSLDNRGGNYGYTF. In DNA, the CDR3 is TGTGCCAGCAGCTTAGATAACAGGGGGGGCAACTATGGCTACACCTTC.